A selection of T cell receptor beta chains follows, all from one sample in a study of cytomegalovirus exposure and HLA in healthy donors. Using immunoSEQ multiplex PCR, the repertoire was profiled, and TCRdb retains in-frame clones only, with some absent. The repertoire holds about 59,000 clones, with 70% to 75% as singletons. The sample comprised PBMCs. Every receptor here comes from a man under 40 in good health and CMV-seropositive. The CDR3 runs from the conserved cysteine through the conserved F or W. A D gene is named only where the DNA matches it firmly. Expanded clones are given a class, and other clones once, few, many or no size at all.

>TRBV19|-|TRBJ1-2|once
TGTGCCAGTAGCGGGACTGACGGTTCCCTAGCTAACTATGGCTACACCTTC
CASSGTDGSLANYGYTF
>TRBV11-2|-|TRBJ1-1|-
TGTGCCAGCAGCTTAGATTGGCAGGGGCGGACTGAAGCTTTCTTT
CASSLDWQGRTEAFF
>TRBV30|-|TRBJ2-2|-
TGTGCCTGGAGTGCCGGACAAGCGAACACCGGGGAGCTGTTTTTT
CAWSAGQANTGELFF
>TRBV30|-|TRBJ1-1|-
TGTGCCTGGAGTGTACCCGTAGGACAGCCGAACACTGAAGCTTTCTTT
CAWSVPVGQPNTEAFF
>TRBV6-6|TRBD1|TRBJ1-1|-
TGTGCCAGCAGGGGACAGACTAACACTGAAGCTTTCTTT
CASRGQTNTEAFF
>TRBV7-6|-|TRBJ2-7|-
TGTGCCAGCAGCTTAGAGAACAGCGGAGACTACGAGCAGTACTTC
CASSLENSGDYEQYF
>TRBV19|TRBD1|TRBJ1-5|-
TGTGCCAGTAGTTCACGGACAGGGGGCCAAAAAATTAATCAGCCCCAGCATTTT
CASSSRTGGQKINQPQHF
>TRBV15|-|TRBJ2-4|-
TGTGCCACCAGCAGAGATCTAGGATTAGCCAAAAACATTCAGTACTTC
CATSRDLGLAKNIQYF
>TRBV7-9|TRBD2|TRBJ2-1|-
TGTGCCAGCAGCTTCTGGCGGGGGGGCCCGAATGAGCAGTTCTTC
CASSFWRGGPNEQFF
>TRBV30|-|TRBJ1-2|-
TGTGCCTGGAGACACCAGGGGACCGCTAACTATGGCTACACCTTC
CAWRHQGTANYGYTF
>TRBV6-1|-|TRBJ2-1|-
TGTGCCACCCGTGCGGGGGCCCACAACAATGAGCAGTTCTTC
CATRAGAHNNEQFF
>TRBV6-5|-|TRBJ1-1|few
TGTGCCAGCAGTTCACAGGGATACACTGAAGCTTTCTTT
CASSSQGYTEAFF
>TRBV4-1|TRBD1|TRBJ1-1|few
TGCGCCAGCAGCTTACAGGGGGCAGTTGAAGCTTTCTTT
CASSLQGAVEAFF
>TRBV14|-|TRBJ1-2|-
TGTGCCAGCAGCCAAGTAGGGGAGGGCGGCTACACCTTC
CASSQVGEGGYTF
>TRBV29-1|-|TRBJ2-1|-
TGCAGCGTTGATGGTTTAAGGGAGGACTTGAATGAGCAGTTCTTC
CSVDGLREDLNEQFF
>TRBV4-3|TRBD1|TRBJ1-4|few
TGCGCCAGCAGCCAAGCTCGTTGGACAGGGGGCGCGAAATCAACTAATGAAAAACTGTTTTTT
CASSQARWTGGAKSTNEKLFF
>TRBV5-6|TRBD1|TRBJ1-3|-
TGTGCCAGCAGCCAATACGGACAGGGTAACACCATATATTTT
CASSQYGQGNTIYF
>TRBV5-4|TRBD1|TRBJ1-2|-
TGTGCCAGCAGCGGGACAGGGGGCAACTATGGCTACACCTTC
CASSGTGGNYGYTF
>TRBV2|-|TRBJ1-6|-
TGTGCCAGCACCCTGAGGGGGGGCCCGAGCTCCTATAATTCACCCCTCCACTTT
CASTLRGGPSSYNSPLHF
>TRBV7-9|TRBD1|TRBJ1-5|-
TGTGCCAGCAGCTTATTGGCAGGGGGCGCAAATAACCAGTCCCAGCATTTT
CASSLLAGGANNQSQHF
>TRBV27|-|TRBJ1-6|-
TGTGCCAGCAGCTCTTTGGCGGGGTACGGGCGCTCCTATAATTCACCCCTCCACTTT
CASSSLAGYGRSYNSPLHF
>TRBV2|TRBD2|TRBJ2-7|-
TGTGCCAGCAACGGACTAGCGGGCATCTCCTACGAGCAGTACTTC
CASNGLAGISYEQYF
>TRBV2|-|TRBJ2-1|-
TGTGCCAGCAGTCTAACACAGGGTTACAATGAGCAGTTCTTC
CASSLTQGYNEQFF